This TCR beta chain appears in the sequencing data of a study of blood T cell repertoires in COVID-19. Using immunoSEQ multiplex PCR, the repertoire was profiled, and TCRdb retains in-frame clones only, with some absent. The sample holds some 200,000 clones, about 78% seen once. Germline CDR1 and CDR2: SGHNT and YENEEA. The germline V and J ends were trimmed by 6 bases and 7 bases, with 9 bases remaining between them. This CDR3 contains 12 residues. The TCR originated in a woman between 70 and 85 years old with acute or convalescent COVID-19. The sequencing sample was made of peripheral blood. The chain is built from TRBV11-3 and TRBJ2-2; D not resolved. CDR3 coding DNA: TGTGCCAGCAGGGTGGAGAACGGGGAGCTGTTTTTT. It specifies CASRVENGELFF.